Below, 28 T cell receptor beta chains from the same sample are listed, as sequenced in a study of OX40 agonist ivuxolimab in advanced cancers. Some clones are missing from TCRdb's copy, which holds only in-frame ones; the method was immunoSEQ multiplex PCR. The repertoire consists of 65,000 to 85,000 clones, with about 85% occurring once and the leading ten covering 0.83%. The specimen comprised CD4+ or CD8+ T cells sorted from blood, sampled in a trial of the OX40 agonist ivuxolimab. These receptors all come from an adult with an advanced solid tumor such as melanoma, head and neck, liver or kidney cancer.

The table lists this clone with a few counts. CDR3 bases: TGCAGCGTTGAATGGACCGGCAATAACTATGGCTACACCTTC. This translates into CSVEWTGNNYGYTF. The chain links TRBV29-1 to TRBJ1-2; D not resolved. V lost 2 bases and J 1 base, leaving 11 bases between the germline ends. Germline assignment: CDR1 SQVTM and CDR2 ANQGSEA. CDR3 length: 14 residues. Drawing the rest from reference TRBV29-1 and TRBJ1-2, the complete variable domain is SAVISQKPSRDICQRGTSLTIQCQVDSQVTMMFWYRQQPGQSLTLIATANQGSEATYESGFVIDKFPISRPNLTFSTLTVSNMSPEDSSIYLCSVEWTGNNYGYTFGSGTRLTVV.

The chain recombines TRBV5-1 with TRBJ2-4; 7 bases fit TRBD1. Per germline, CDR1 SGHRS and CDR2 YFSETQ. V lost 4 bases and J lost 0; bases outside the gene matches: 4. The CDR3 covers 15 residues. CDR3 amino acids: CASSPGQLAKNIQYF. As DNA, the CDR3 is TGCGCCAGCAGCCCGGGACAGCTAGCCAAAAACATTCAGTACTTC.

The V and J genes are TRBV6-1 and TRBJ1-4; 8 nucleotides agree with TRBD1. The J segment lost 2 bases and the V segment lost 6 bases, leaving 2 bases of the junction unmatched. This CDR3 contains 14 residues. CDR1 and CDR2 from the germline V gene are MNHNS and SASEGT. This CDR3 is CASSRTGTNEKLFF. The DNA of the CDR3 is TGTGCCAGCAGCCGGACAGGGACTAATGAAAAACTGTTTTTT.

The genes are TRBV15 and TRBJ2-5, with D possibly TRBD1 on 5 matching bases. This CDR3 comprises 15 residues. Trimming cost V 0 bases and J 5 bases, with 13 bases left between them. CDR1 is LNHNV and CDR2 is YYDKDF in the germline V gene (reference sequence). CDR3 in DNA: TGTGCCACCAGCAGAGATGCCAGGGCATGGGAGACCCAGTACTTC. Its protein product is CATSRDARAWETQYF.

CDR3 sequence (DNA): TGCAGCGTAAAGCGGGGGCAACAAGAGACCCAGTACTTC. Translating it yields CSVKRGQQETQYF. The chain combines TRBV29-1 with TRBJ2-5; 8 bases line up with TRBD2. With V trimmed by 6 bases and J by 2 bases, 5 bases remained unmatched. The CDR3 sequence is 13 residues long. The V gene's germline CDR1 is SQVTM and CDR2 ANQGSEA.

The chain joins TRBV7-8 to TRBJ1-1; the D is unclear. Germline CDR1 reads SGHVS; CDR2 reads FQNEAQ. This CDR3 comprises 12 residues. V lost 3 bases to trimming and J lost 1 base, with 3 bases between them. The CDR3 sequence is CASSFRNTEAFF. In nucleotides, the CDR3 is TGTGCCAGCAGCTTCAGGAACACTGAAGCTTTCTTT.

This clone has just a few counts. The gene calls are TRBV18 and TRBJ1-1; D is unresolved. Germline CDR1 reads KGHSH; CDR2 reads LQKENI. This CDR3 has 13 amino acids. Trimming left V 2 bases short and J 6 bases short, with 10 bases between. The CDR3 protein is CASSPGIDSEAFF. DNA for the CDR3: TGTGCCAGCTCACCAGGGATTGACTCTGAAGCTTTCTTT.

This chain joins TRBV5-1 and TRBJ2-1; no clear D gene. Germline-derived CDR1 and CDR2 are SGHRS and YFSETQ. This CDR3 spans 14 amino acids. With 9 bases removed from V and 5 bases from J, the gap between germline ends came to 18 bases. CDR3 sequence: CATSPDSLNNEQFF. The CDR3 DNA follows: TGCGCCACTAGTCCAGACTCCCTAAACAATGAGCAGTTCTTC. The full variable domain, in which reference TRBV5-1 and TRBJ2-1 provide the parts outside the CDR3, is KAGVTQTPRYLIKTRGQQVTLSCSPISGHRSVSWYQQTPGQGLQFLFEYFSETQRNKGNFPGRFSGRQFSNSRSEMNVSTLELGDSALYLCATSPDSLNNEQFFGPGTRLTVL.

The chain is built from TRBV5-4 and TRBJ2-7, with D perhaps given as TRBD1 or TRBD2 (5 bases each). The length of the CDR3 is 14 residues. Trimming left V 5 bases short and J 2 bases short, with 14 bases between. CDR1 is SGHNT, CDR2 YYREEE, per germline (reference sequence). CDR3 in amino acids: CASRVGPKTYEQYF. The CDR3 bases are TGTGCCAGCAGGGTGGGACCTAAGACCTACGAGCAGTACTTC. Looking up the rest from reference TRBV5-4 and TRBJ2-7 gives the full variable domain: ETGVTQSPTHLIKTRGQQVTLRCSSQSGHNTVSWYQQALGQGPQFIFQYYREEENGRGNFPPRFSGLQFPNYSSELNVNALELDDSALYLCASRVGPKTYEQYFGPGTRLTVT.

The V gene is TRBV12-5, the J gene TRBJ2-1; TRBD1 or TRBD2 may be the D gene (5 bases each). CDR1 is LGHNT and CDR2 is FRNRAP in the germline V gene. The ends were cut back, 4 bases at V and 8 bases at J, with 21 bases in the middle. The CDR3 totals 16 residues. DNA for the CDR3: TGTGCTAGTGGTTCTTTCGGCCCTGCCTTGGGGGATGAGCAGTTCTTC. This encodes CASGSFGPALGDEQFF.

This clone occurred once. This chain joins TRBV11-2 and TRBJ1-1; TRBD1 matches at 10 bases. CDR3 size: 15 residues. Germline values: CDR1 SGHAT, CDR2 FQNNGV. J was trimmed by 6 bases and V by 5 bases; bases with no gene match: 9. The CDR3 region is CASSDFWDRGSEAFF. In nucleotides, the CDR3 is TGTGCCAGCAGCGACTTTTGGGACAGGGGTTCTGAAGCTTTCTTT.

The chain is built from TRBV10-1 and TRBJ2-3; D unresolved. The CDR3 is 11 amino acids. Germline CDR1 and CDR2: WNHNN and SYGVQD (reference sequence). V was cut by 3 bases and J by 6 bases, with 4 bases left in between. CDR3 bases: TGCGCCAGCAGTGAAGAGGATACGCAGTATTTT. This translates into CASSEEDTQYF.

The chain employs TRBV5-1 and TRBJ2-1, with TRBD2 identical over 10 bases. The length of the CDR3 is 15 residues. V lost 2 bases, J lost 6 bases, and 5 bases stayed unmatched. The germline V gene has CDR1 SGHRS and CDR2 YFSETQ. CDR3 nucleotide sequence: TGCGCCAGCAGCTTCTTAGCGGGAGGCGGCAATGAGCAGTTCTTC. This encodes CASSFLAGGGNEQFF.

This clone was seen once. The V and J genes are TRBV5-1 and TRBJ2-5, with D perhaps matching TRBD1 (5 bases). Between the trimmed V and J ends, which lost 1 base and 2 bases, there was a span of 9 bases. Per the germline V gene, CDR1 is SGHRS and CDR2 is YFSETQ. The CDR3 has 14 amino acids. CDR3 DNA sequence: TGCGCCAGCAGCTTGACAGGCGAACAAGAGACCCAGTACTTC. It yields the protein CASSLTGEQETQYF.

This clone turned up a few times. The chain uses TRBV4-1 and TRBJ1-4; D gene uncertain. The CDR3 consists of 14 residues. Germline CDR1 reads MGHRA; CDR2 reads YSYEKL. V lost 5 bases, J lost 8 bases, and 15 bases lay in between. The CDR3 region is CASSGWGEGEKLFF. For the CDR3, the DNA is TGCGCCAGCAGCGGGTGGGGAGAGGGAGAAAAACTGTTTTTT.

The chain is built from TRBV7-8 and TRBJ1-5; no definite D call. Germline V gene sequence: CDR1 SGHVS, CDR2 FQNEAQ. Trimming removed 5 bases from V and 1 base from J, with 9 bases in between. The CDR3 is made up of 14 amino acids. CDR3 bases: TGTGCCAGCAGCCCCGGGGAGAGCAATCAGCCCCAGCATTTT. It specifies CASSPGESNQPQHF.

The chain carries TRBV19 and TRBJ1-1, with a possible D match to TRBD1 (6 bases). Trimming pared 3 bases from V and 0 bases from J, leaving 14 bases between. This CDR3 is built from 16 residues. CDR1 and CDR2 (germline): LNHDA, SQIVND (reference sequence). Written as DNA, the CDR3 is TGTGCCAGTAGTATTCCCCGGGGGCGGATGAACACTGAAGCTTTCTTT. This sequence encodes CASSIPRGRMNTEAFF.

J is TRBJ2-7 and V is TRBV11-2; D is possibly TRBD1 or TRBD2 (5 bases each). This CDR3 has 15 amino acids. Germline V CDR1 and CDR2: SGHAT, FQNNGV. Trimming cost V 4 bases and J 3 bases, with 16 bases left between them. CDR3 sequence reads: CASSSPRDGDYEQYF. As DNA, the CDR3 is TGTGCCAGCAGCTCCCCCCGGGACGGTGACTACGAGCAGTACTTC.

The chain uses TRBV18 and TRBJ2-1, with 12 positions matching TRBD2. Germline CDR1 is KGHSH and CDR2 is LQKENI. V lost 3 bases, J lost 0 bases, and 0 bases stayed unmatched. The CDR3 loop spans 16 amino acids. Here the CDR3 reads CASSPGLAGSYNEQFF. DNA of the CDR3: TGTGCCAGCTCACCGGGACTAGCGGGCTCCTACAATGAGCAGTTCTTC. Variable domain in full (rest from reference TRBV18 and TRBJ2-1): NAGVMQNPRHLVRRRGQEARLRCSPMKGHSHVYWYRQLPEEGLKFMVYLQKENIIDESGMPKERFSAEFPKEGPSILRIQQVVRGDSAAYFCASSPGLAGSYNEQFFGPGTRLTVL.

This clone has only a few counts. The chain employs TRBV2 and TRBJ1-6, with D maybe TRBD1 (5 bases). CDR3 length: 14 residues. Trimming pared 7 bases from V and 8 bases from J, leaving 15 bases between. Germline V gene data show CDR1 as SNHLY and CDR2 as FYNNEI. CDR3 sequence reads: CASKRDRRDSPLHF. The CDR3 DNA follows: TGTGCCAGCAAACGGGACCGGCGGGATTCACCCCTCCACTTT.

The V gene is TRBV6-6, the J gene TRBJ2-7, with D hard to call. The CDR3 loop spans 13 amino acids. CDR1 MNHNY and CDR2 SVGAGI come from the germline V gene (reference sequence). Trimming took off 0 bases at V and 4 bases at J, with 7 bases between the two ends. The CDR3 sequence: CASSYSEEYEQYF. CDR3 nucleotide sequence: TGTGCCAGCAGTTACTCAGAAGAATACGAGCAGTACTTC.

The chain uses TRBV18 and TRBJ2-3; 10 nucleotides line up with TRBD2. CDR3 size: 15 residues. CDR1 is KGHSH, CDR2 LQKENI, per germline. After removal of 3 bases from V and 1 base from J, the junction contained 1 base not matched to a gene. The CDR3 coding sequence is TGTGCCAGCTCACCGCTAGCGGGGGGCACAGATACGCAGTATTTT. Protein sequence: CASSPLAGGTDTQYF.

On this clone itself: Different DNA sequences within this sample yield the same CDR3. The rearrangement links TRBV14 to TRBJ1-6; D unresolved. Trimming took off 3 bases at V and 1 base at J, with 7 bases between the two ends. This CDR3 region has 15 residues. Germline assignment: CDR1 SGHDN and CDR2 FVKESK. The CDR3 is CASSHRGSYNSPLHF. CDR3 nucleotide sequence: TGTGCCAGCAGCCATCGTGGGTCCTATAATTCACCCCTCCACTTT.

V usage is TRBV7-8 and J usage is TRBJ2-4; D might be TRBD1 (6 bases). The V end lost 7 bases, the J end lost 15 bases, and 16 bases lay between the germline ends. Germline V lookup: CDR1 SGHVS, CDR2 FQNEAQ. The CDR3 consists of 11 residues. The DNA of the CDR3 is TGTGCCAGCACGACTGACAGGATTTTGTACTTC. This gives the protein CASTTDRILYF. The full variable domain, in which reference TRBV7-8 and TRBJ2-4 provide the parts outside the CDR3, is GAGVSQSPRYKVAKRGQDVALRCDPISGHVSLFWYQQALGQGPEFLTYFQNEAQLDKSGLPSDRFFAERPEGSVSTLKIQRTQQEDSAVYLCASTTDRILYFGAGTRLSVL.

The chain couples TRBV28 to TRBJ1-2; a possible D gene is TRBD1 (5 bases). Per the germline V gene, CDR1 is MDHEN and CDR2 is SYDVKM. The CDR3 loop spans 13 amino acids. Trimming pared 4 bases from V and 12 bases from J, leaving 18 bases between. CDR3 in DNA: TGTGCCAGCAGTTACGGTTCCGACAGTTCGCACACCTTC. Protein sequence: CASSYGSDSSHTF.

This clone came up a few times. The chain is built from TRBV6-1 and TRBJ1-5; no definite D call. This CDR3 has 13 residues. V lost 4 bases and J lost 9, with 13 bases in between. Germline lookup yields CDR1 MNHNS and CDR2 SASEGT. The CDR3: CASSGAGVLPQHF. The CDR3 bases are TGTGCCAGCAGTGGCGCTGGAGTGCTGCCCCAGCATTTT.

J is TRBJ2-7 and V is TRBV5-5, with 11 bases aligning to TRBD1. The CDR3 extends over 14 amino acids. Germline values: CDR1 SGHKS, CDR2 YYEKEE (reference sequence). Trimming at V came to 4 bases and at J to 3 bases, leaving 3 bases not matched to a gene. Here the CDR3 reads CASSRDRGFYEQYF. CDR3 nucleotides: TGTGCCAGCAGCAGGGACAGGGGGTTCTACGAGCAGTACTTC.

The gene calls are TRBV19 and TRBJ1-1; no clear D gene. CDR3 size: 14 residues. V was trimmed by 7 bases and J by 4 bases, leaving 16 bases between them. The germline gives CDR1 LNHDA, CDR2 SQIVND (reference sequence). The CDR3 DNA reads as TGTGCCAGTACAAACCCCAACCCCTCCACTGAAGCTTTCTTT. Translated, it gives CASTNPNPSTEAFF. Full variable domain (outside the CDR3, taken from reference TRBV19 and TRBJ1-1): DGGITQSPKYLFRKEGQNVTLSCEQNLNHDAMYWYRQDPGQGLRLIYYSQIVNDFQKGDIAEGYSVSREKKESFPLTVTSAQKNPTAFYLCASTNPNPSTEAFFGQGTRLTVV.